Listed below are T cell receptor beta chains from one sample, sequenced in a study of blood T cell repertoires in COVID-19. The protocol was immunoSEQ multiplex PCR, while the TCRdb copy is restricted to in-frame clones and leaves out a portion. The sample lists about 260,000 clones; about 90% were seen once. What was sequenced was PBMCs or T cells enriched from blood (not recorded which). The origin of the receptors is a man over 45 who had been exposed to COVID-19. Both conserved end residues are part of each CDR3. A D gene is named only where the DNA matches it firmly. Expanded clones are given a class, and other clones once, few, many or no size at all.

TRBJ2-5	NA	NA	TRBV11-2	TGTGCCAGCAGCATTCGAGGCAGCCAAGAGACCCAGTACTTC	CASSIRGSQETQYF
TRBJ1-1	NA	NA	TRBV19	TGTGCCAGTAACCAGAGGATTGGCACTGAAGCTTTCTTT	CASNQRIGTEAFF
TRBJ2-7	TRBD2	many	TRBV3-1/TRBV3-2	TGTGCCAGCAGCCAAGGGGCCTATCGGGGGGGGCACGAGCAGTACTTC	CASSQGAYRGGHEQYF
TRBJ2-1	TRBD1	NA	TRBV6-1	TGTGCCAGCAGTGAAACGTACAGGGGCTACAATGAGCAGTTCTTC	CASSETYRGYNEQFF
TRBJ2-1	NA	NA	TRBV11-2	TGTGCCAGCAGACAGACATTTAGCTCCTACAATGAGCAGTTCTTC	CASRQTFSSYNEQFF
TRBJ2-3	NA	NA	TRBV12-5	TGTGCTAGTGGTTTTACAGGAACAGATACGCAGTATTTT	CASGFTGTDTQYF
TRBJ1-1	NA	once	TRBV6-2/TRBV6-3	TGTGCCAGCAGTTACTTCGCGGGGTCGGCTTTCTTT	CASSYFAGSAFF
TRBJ1-2	TRBD1	NA	TRBV6-5	TGTGCCAGCAGGAAGACAGGGTTCGTGCATGGCTACACCTTC	CASRKTGFVHGYTF
TRBJ2-1	NA	NA	TRBV5-3	TGTGCCAGAAGCTTATTTATCCGGTGTGAGCAGTTCTTC	CARSLFIRCEQFF
TRBJ1-1	TRBD1	NA	TRBV4-2	TGTGCCAGCAGCCGAACAGGGGTTTACACTGAAGCTTTCTTT	CASSRTGVYTEAFF
TRBJ2-7	NA	NA	TRBV9	TGTGCCAGCAGCGTAGACAGGGACGAGCAGTACTTC	CASSVDRDEQYF
TRBJ2-2	TRBD2	NA	TRBV18	TGTGCCAGCTCAGACCAAGCCAGCGGGACTAACACCGGGGAGCTGTTTTTT	CASSDQASGTNTGELFF
TRBJ2-4	NA	NA	TRBV9	TGTGCCAGCAGCGTAGATCCTAGTAAATACATTCAGTACTTC	CASSVDPSKYIQYF
TRBJ2-1	NA	NA	TRBV6-5	TGTGCCAGCAGTTACTCTAGACAGGCGGTCAATGAGCAGTTCTTC	CASSYSRQAVNEQFF
TRBJ2-7	TRBD1	NA	TRBV6-5	TGTGCCAGCAGTAGGTGGACAGGGGGCACCTACGAGCAGTACTTC	CASSRWTGGTYEQYF
TRBJ2-5	NA	once	TRBV7-9	TGTGCCAGCAGCAAAAACTCGCGCATCCAAGAGACCCAGTACTTC	CASSKNSRIQETQYF
TRBJ2-1	TRBD2	NA	TRBV5-1	TGCGCCAGCCGGACTAGCGGGAGCAATGAGCAGTTCTTC	CASRTSGSNEQFF
TRBJ2-3	NA	NA	TRBV2	TGTGCCAGCAGTGAAAATCGCGGAGCAGATACGCAGTATTTT	CASSENRGADTQYF
TRBJ2-1	TRBD2	NA	TRBV25-1	TGTGCCAGCACCGACCGGACTAGCGGGGGGCGCAATGAGCAGTTCTTC	CASTDRTSGGRNEQFF
TRBJ2-2	TRBD2	few	TRBV11-3	TGTGCCAGCACCCTAGCGGGAGGGCCTGGGGTCGCCGGGGAGCTGTTTTTT	CASTLAGGPGVAGELFF
TRBJ1-5	TRBD1	NA	TRBV11-2	TGTGCCAGCAGCTGGACAGGAAATCAGCCCCAGCATTTT	CASSWTGNQPQHF
TRBJ1-3	TRBD1	NA	TRBV5-1	TGCGCCAGCAGCTTCCAGACAGGGGGGAATGGAAACACCATATATTTT	CASSFQTGGNGNTIYF
TRBJ2-1	TRBD2	NA	TRBV3-1/TRBV3-2	TGTGCCAGCAGCCAAGGACTAGCGGGGGCCTACAATGAGCAGTTCTTC	CASSQGLAGAYNEQFF
TRBJ1-5	NA	NA	TRBV4-1	TGCGCCAGCAGCCAAGTAATTTCGTCGGGACAAAGCAATCAGCCCCAGCATTTT	CASSQVISSGQSNQPQHF